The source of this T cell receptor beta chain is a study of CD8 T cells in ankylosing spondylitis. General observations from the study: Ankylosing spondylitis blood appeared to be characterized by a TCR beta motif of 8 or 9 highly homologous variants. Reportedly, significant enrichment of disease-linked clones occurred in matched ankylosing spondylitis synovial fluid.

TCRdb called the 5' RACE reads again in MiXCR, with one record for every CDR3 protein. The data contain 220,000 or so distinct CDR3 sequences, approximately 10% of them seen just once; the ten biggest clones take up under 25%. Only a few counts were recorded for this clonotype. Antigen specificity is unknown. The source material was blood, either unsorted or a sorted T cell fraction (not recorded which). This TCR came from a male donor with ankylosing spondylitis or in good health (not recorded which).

The CDR3 nucleotides read TGTGCCACCAGTGAGGCCGACAAGGGGGATAGGGACGAGCAGTACTTC. Protein sequence: CATSEADKGDRDEQYF. The chain links TRBV24-1 to TRBJ2-7, with D maybe TRBD1 (6 bases). The CDR3 has 16 residues. Trimming removed 4 bases from V and 5 bases from J, with 20 bases in between. CDR1 and CDR2 from the germline V gene are KGHDR and SFDVKD.